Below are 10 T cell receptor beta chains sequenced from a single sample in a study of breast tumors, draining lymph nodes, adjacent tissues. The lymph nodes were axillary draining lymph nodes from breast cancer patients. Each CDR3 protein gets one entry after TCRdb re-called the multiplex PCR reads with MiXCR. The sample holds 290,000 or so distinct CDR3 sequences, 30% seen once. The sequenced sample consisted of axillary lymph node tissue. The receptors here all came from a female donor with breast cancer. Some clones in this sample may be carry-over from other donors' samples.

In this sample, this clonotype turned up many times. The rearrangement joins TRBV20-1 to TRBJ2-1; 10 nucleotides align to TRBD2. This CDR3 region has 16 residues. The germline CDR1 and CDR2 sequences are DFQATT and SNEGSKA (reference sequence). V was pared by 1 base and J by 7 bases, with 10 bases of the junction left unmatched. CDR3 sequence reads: CSARAPLAGVGNEQFF. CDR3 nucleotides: TGCAGTGCTAGAGCCCCGCTAGCGGGAGTAGGGAATGAGCAGTTCTTC.

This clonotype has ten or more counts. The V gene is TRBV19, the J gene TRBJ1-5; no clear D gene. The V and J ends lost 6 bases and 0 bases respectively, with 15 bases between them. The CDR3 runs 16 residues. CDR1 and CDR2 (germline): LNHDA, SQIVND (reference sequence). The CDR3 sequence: CASSPWQPDSNQPQHF. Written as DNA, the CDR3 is TGTGCCAGTAGCCCTTGGCAGCCCGATAGCAATCAGCCCCAGCATTTT.

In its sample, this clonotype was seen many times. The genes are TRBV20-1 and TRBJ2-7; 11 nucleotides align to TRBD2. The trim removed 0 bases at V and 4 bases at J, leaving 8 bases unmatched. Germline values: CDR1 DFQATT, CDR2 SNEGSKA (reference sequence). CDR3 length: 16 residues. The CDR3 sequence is CSARDQLAGGGYEQYF. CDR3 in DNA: TGCAGTGCTAGAGATCAATTAGCGGGAGGGGGTTACGAGCAGTACTTC.

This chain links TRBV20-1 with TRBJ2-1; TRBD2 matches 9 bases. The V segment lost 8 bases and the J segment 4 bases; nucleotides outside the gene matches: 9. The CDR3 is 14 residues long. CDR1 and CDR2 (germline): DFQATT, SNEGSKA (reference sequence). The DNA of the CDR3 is TGCAGTACTGTAGCGGGAGAGGTGTACAATGAGCAGTTCTTC. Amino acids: CSTVAGEVYNEQFF.

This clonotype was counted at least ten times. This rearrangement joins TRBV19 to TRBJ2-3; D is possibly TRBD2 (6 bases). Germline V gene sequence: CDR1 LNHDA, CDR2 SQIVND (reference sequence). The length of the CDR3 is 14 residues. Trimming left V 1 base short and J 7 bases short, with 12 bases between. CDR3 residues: CASSIVGTSNTQYF. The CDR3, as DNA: TGTGCCAGTAGTATAGTCGGGACTTCTAATACGCAGTATTTT.

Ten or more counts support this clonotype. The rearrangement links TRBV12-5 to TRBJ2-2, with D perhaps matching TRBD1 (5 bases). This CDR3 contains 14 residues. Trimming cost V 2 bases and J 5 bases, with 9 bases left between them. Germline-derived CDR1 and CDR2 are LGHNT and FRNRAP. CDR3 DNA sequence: TGTGCTAGTGGTTTGAGGGGCAGGACCGGGGAGCTGTTTTTT. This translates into CASGLRGRTGELFF. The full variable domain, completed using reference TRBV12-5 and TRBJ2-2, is DARVTQTPRHKVTEMGQEVTMRCQPILGHNTVFWYRQTMMQGLELLAYFRNRAPLDDSGMPKDRFSAEMPDATLATLKIQPSEPRDSAVYFCASGLRGRTGELFFGEGSRLTVL.

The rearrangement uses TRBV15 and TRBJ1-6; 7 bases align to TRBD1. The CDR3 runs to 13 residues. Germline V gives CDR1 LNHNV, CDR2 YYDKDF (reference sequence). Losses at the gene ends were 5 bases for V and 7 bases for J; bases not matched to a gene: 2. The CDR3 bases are TGTGCCACCAGCCTGGACAGGAATTCACCCCTCCACTTT. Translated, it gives CATSLDRNSPLHF.

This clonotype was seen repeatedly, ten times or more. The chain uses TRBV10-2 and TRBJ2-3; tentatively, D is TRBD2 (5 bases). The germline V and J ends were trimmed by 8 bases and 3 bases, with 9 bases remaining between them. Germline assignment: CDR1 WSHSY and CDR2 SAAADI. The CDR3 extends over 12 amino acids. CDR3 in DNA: TGCGCCAGCGAGGGCGGGACAGATACGCAGTATTTT. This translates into CASEGGTDTQYF.

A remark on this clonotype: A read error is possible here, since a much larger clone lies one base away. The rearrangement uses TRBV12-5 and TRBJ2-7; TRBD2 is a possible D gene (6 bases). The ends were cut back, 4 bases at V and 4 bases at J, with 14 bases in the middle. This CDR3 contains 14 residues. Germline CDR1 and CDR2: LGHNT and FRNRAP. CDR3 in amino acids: CASGSSGTRYEQYF. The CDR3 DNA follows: TGTGCTAGTGGTTCGTCCGGGACTCGATACGAGCAGTACTTC.

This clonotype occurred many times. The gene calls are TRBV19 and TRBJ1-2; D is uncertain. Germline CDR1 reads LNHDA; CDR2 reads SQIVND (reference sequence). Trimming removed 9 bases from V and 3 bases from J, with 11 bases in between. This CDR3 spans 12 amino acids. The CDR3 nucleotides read TGTGCCAGCGGGATAGGTGACTATGGCTACACCTTC. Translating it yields CASGIGDYGYTF.